A selection of T cell receptor beta chains follows, all from one sample in a study of blood T cells in healthy people across ages. TCRdb re-derived calls from the 5' RACE reads in MiXCR, one entry per CDR3 protein. The sample consists of about 1.1 million distinct CDR3 sequences, roughly two fifths of them appearing once. The sample consisted of blood. Receptors were obtained from a man aged 18 to 30 in good health. Both conserved end residues are part of each CDR3.

CDR3aa	v_gene	j_gene
CATSDDGVSNQPQHF	TRBV24-1	TRBJ1-5
CASSLRLAGGQDTQYF	TRBV7-2	TRBJ2-3
CASSTKASGGYNEQFF	TRBV12-3/TRBV12-4	TRBJ2-1
CASRMTVSTDTQYF	TRBV2	TRBJ2-3
CASSSDWNQPQHF	TRBV5-5	TRBJ1-5
CAIRPSGGTEDTQYF	TRBV10-3	TRBJ2-3
CASLPSGTYNEQYF	TRBV28	NA
CASSLEEGNSPLHF	TRBV7-6	TRBJ1-6
CSVRSEQDEQYF	TRBV29-1	TRBJ2-7
CASERENIQYF	TRBV2	TRBJ2-4
CASSLTTLNEKLFF	TRBV28	TRBJ1-4
CASSLAGEVRGYTF	TRBV5-5	TRBJ1-2
CASKIDRDRAYNEQFF	TRBV12-3/TRBV12-4	TRBJ2-1
CASSFGGLEQYF	TRBV12-3/TRBV12-4	TRBJ2-7
CASMTQYPSADTQYF	TRBV6-6	TRBJ2-3
CASTAGGKEAFF	TRBV12-3/TRBV12-4	TRBJ1-1